This T cell receptor (beta chain) was sequenced for a study of T cells after yellow fever vaccination. The CDR3 runs to 14 residues. Germline trimming cut 3 bases from V and 4 bases from J; bases unmatched to any gene: 6. CDR1 and CDR2 from the germline V gene are ENHRY and SYGVKD. This clonotype has more than one count but fewer than ten. A single record per CDR3 protein comes from TCRdb applying MiXCR to the 5' RACE reads. This table holds about 130,000 distinct CDR3 sequences, about 7.4% found once. The sample consisted of CD4+ T cells sorted from PBMCs, taken 9 to 10 days after the first yellow fever vaccination. The clonotype comes from a man younger than 35 who received the YFV17D yellow fever vaccine. The chain links TRBV10-3 to TRBJ2-7; 7 bases align to TRBD2. The CDR3 nucleotides read TGTGCCATCAGTGAAGCCCGGGGGGATTACGAGCAGTACGTC. Translating gives CAISEARGDYEQYV.